The 25 T cell receptor beta chains below come from one sample, sequenced in a study of Ad26.COV2.S vaccination and SARS-CoV-2 variants. As for treatment: some 20 received Ad26.COV2.S at low or high dose, single or two shots; several received placebo; per-sample allocation not given. On day 63 after the first injection, vaccine and placebo recipients gave samples. Produced via immunoSEQ multiplex PCR; TCRdb's table is partial and in-frame only. The sample yields fewer than 400,000 clones, 70% to 90% seen once. The sequencing used peripheral blood, collected in a trial of Ad26.COV2.S vaccine versus placebo. The source is a person between 18 and 59 years old who received the Ad26.COV2.S COVID-19 vaccine or a placebo.

The chain recombines TRBV9 with TRBJ1-5, with no clear D. Germline-derived CDR1 and CDR2 are SGDLS and YYNGEE. Trimming removed 0 bases at V and 0 bases at J, with 13 bases between. The CDR3 covers 17 residues. In DNA form, the CDR3 reads TGTGCCAGCAGCGTAGACTCTTGGCAGAATAGCAATCAGCCCCAGCATTTT. It encodes CASSVDSWQNSNQPQHF. The complete variable domain, with remaining parts taken from reference TRBV9 and TRBJ1-5, reads DSGVTQTPKHLITATGQRVTLRCSPRSGDLSVYWYQQSLDQGLQFLIQYYNGEERAKGNILERFSAQQFPDLHSELNLSSLELGDSALYFCASSVDSWQNSNQPQHFGDGTRLSIL.

This chain uses TRBV2 with TRBJ1-3; D gene uncertain. The V and J ends lost 5 bases and 0 bases respectively, with 11 bases between them. Germline loops: CDR1 SNHLY, CDR2 FYNNEI. CDR3 length equals 15 residues. Here the CDR3 reads CASSYDTHSGNTIYF. CDR3 coding DNA: TGTGCCAGCAGTTACGACACCCACTCTGGAAACACCATATATTTT.

The chain has TRBV6-5 and TRBJ1-1; 7 bases map to TRBD1. V was pared by 5 bases and J by 1 base, with 4 bases of the junction left unmatched. CDR1 and CDR2 from the germline V gene are MNHEY and SVGAGI. The CDR3 runs 14 residues. DNA of the CDR3: TGTGCCAGCAGTACCTGGGACAGGAACACTGAAGCTTTCTTT. Its translation: CASSTWDRNTEAFF.

The J gene is TRBJ1-1, the V gene TRBV6-1, with D unclear. Germline CDR1 MNHNS, CDR2 SASEGT. The CDR3 length is 16 residues. V lost 2 bases, J lost 0 bases, and 13 bases lay in between. The CDR3 DNA reads TGTGCCAGCAGTGAACTCGGTCTGATTATGAACACTGAAGCTTTCTTT. Its translation: CASSELGLIMNTEAFF.

This clone was seen a handful of times. The V and J genes are TRBV5-4 and TRBJ2-7; TRBD1 or TRBD2 may be the D gene (5 bases each). The CDR3 contains 13 residues. Germline-derived CDR1 and CDR2 are SGHNT and YYREEE (reference sequence). The V and J ends lost 0 bases and 5 bases respectively, with 9 bases between them. CDR3 bases: TGTGCCAGCAGCTTGGCCGGGACGAACGAGCAGTACTTC. It codes for CASSLAGTNEQYF.

V is TRBV2 and J is TRBJ2-1, with D perhaps TRBD2 (5 bases). V shed 6 bases and J shed 0 bases, with 12 bases lying between them. CDR1 SNHLY and CDR2 FYNNEI come from the germline V gene. The CDR3 loop spans 15 amino acids. The chain's CDR3 is CASSPAGLSYNEQFF. The CDR3 region has the DNA TGTGCCAGCAGCCCGGCGGGCCTCTCCTACAATGAGCAGTTCTTC.

This chain uses TRBV9 with TRBJ1-1; D perhaps matches TRBD1 (5 bases). This CDR3 contains 14 residues. Trimming took 4 bases from V and 0 from J, leaving 10 bases between them. The germline gives CDR1 SGDLS, CDR2 YYNGEE. CDR3 DNA: TGTGCCAGCAGCATGGGACCGATGAACACTGAAGCTTTCTTT. Translation: CASSMGPMNTEAFF.

The chain combines TRBV18 with TRBJ2-7; 8 nucleotides agree with TRBD2. The CDR3 consists of 13 residues. The germline V gene has CDR1 KGHSH and CDR2 LQKENI. Losses at the gene ends were 1 base for V and 6 bases for J; bases not matched to a gene: 2. For the CDR3, the DNA is TGTGCCAGCTCACCACTCCGGGAGGGCGAGCAGTACTTC. This gives the protein CASSPLREGEQYF.

V is TRBV10-3 and J is TRBJ2-3; D perhaps matches TRBD2 (5 bases). Trimming left V 5 bases short and J 0 bases short, with 15 bases between. Germline CDR1 ENHRY, CDR2 SYGVKD. The CDR3 spans 16 residues. CDR3 sequence: CAISRRLGSSTDTQYF. The CDR3, as DNA: TGTGCCATCAGTCGGAGGTTAGGTTCTAGCACAGATACGCAGTATTTT.

This chain uses TRBV19 with TRBJ1-4; D remains unclear. The CDR3 loop spans 14 amino acids. CDR1 is LNHDA, CDR2 SQIVND, per germline (reference sequence). Between the trimmed V and J ends, which lost 10 bases and 3 bases, there was a span of 15 bases. The CDR3 here is CATAARTSNEKLFF. For the CDR3, the DNA is TGTGCCACCGCGGCGAGAACCTCTAATGAAAAACTGTTTTTT.

The chain employs TRBV4-1 and TRBJ1-1; D remains ambiguous. The CDR3 is 13 residues long. The V gene lost 1 base and the J gene lost 4 bases, with 7 bases spanning the gap. Germline V gene data show CDR1 as MGHRA and CDR2 as YSYEKL. CDR3 sequence: CASSQGMGTEAFF. The DNA of the CDR3 is TGCGCCAGCAGCCAAGGTATGGGCACTGAAGCTTTCTTT.

This clone was recorded only once. The chain carries TRBV27 and TRBJ1-1, with TRBD1 as a possible D gene (6 bases). Trimming cost V 7 bases and J 0 bases, with 15 bases left between them. Germline V gives CDR1 MNHEY, CDR2 SMNVEV (reference sequence). CDR3 size: 15 residues. DNA of the CDR3: TGTGCCAGCAAAGCCCGGGGGACAATGAACACTGAAGCTTTCTTT. Translating gives CASKARGTMNTEAFF.

This clone came up a few times. This chain joins TRBV7-9 and TRBJ1-2; 7 bases line up with TRBD1. Per germline, CDR1 SEHNR and CDR2 FQNEAQ (reference sequence). The CDR3 has 13 amino acids. V gave up 5 bases and J gave up 4 bases; unmatched junction bases: 4. CDR3 bases: TGTGCCAGCAGCCTAGACAGGGTCTATGGCTACACCTTC. This codes for CASSLDRVYGYTF. The whole variable domain, filled in from reference TRBV7-9 and TRBJ1-2, reads DTGVSQNPRHKITKRGQNVTFRCDPISEHNRLYWYRQTLGQGPEFLTYFQNEAQLEKSRLLSDRFSAERPKGSFSTLEIQRTEQGDSAMYLCASSLDRVYGYTFGSGTRLTVV.

The rearrangement joins TRBV7-9 to TRBJ2-1; D call uncertain. V lost 4 bases and J lost 7, with 11 bases in between. Germline CDR1 reads SEHNR; CDR2 reads FQNEAQ (reference sequence). This CDR3 is built from 13 residues. This CDR3 is CASSSYLRNEQFF. In DNA, the CDR3 is TGTGCCAGCAGCTCCTATTTGAGGAATGAGCAGTTCTTC.

The V and J genes are TRBV18 and TRBJ1-5, with no clear D. The V and J ends lost 2 bases and 0 bases respectively, with 8 bases between them. This CDR3 is built from 15 residues. CDR1 and CDR2 (germline): KGHSH, LQKENI. The DNA of the CDR3 is TGTGCCAGCTCACCAACCGGGGATAGCAATCAGCCCCAGCATTTT. Translating it yields CASSPTGDSNQPQHF.

On this clone itself: Other DNA sequences from this sample encode an identical CDR3 as well. The chain links TRBV6-5 to TRBJ1-2, with a weak D call TRBD1 (5 bases). The CDR3 consists of 13 residues. V was cut by 0 bases and J by 6 bases, with 8 bases left in between. Germline lookup yields CDR1 MNHEY and CDR2 SVGAGI. CDR3 coding DNA: TGTGCCAGCAGTTACTCCGGCAGGGATGGCTACACCTTC. Amino acid sequence: CASSYSGRDGYTF.

This clone has a single count. Other nucleotide sequences in the sample specify the same CDR3. V is TRBV2 and J is TRBJ1-2, with 7 positions matching TRBD1. The J segment lost 5 bases and the V segment lost 4 bases, leaving 1 base of the junction unmatched. The CDR3 is made up of 12 amino acids. Germline V gene lookup returns CDR1 SNHLY and CDR2 FYNNEI. CDR3 residues: CASSGQGYGYTF. CDR3 DNA: TGTGCCAGCAGTGGACAGGGATATGGCTACACCTTC.

The chain recombines TRBV12-3 or TRBV12-4 with TRBJ1-5, with 9 bases matching TRBD1. The CDR3 has 13 residues. The V and J ends lost 7 bases and 7 bases, in that order; junction bases with no gene match: 5. The CDR3: CASTGTGKQPQHF. The CDR3 nucleotides are TGTGCCAGCACCGGGACAGGGAAGCAGCCCCAGCATTTT.

The V gene is TRBV6-5, the J gene TRBJ2-2; D perhaps matches TRBD2 (5 bases). The CDR3 covers 14 residues. Germline CDR1 reads MNHEY; CDR2 reads SVGAGI. Trimming shortened V by 2 bases and J by 2 bases, and 6 bases separated the two germline ends. CDR3 sequence reads: CASSYGLNTGELFF. The CDR3, as DNA: TGTGCCAGCAGTTACGGACTTAACACCGGGGAGCTGTTTTTT.

The chain links TRBV2 to TRBJ1-3, with D perhaps TRBD1 (5 bases). The CDR3 sequence is 12 residues long. The germline gives CDR1 SNHLY, CDR2 FYNNEI. Trimming stripped 7 bases from V and 4 bases from J, with 8 bases between. CDR3 in DNA: TGTGCCAGCATCAGGGCGGGAAACACCATATATTTT. Translation gives CASIRAGNTIYF.

In nucleotides, the CDR3 is TGTGCCAGCTCCCGACAAGGAGGAACTAATGAAAAACTGTTTTTT. This codes for CASSRQGGTNEKLFF. V and J are TRBV18 and TRBJ1-4; D is undetermined. CDR1 KGHSH and CDR2 LQKENI come from the germline V gene. V lost 6 bases to trimming and J lost 1 base, with 12 bases between them. The CDR3 contains 15 residues.

Concerning this clone: Distinct nucleotide sequences in the sample also encode this CDR3. V and J are TRBV20-1 and TRBJ2-7; D is undetermined. Germline CDR1 reads DFQATT; CDR2 reads SNEGSKA (reference sequence). Trimming took 7 bases from V and 1 from J, leaving 8 bases between them. This CDR3 has 11 amino acids. DNA of the CDR3: TGCAGTGTAAGGGTTTCCTACGAGCAGTACTTC. Its protein product is CSVRVSYEQYF.

This chain connects TRBV2 to TRBJ2-3; D is perhaps TRBD2 (5 bases). Germline V gene sequence: CDR1 SNHLY, CDR2 FYNNEI. Trimming took off 2 bases at V and 2 bases at J, with 14 bases between the two ends. The CDR3 is made up of 16 amino acids. CDR3 sequence: CASSESGSSVTDTQYF. The DNA of the CDR3 is TGTGCCAGCAGTGAAAGCGGATCGTCTGTCACAGATACGCAGTATTTT.

The chain links TRBV4-1 to TRBJ1-5, with D perhaps matching TRBD1 (5 bases). V lost 4 bases to trimming and J lost 0 bases, with 19 bases between them. Germline CDR1 is MGHRA and CDR2 is YSYEKL. The CDR3 totals 18 residues. The CDR3 nucleotides read TGCGCCAGCAGCCGCGGACCCCTACGGGGCCTTAGCAATCAGCCCCAGCATTTT. Amino acid sequence: CASSRGPLRGLSNQPQHF.

This sequence joins TRBV18 and TRBJ2-7, with 8 positions matching TRBD1. V shed 5 bases, J shed 7 bases, and the junction held 10 bases outside the gene matches. CDR1 is KGHSH, CDR2 LQKENI, per germline. The CDR3 runs 14 residues. The CDR3 spells CASSSGTGSREQYF. The CDR3 DNA reads as TGTGCCAGCTCATCCGGGACAGGTTCACGAGAGCAGTACTTC. Combining the CDR3 with reference TRBV18 and TRBJ2-7 gives the whole variable domain NAGVMQNPRHLVRRRGQEARLRCSPMKGHSHVYWYRQLPEEGLKFMVYLQKENIIDESGMPKERFSAEFPKEGPSILRIQQVVRGDSAAYFCASSSGTGSREQYFGPGTRLTVT.